The clone carrying this T cell receptor (beta chain) is a singleton in its sample. Its antigen remains unknown. The V gene's germline CDR1 is SGDLS and CDR2 YYNGEE. The CDR3 has 14 residues. Trimming cost V 3 bases and J 4 bases, with 13 bases left between them. The authors sequenced TCR beta from blood CD8+ and CD4+ T cells. In Susac syndrome patients, recently defined diagnostic criteria for definite or probable disease were met. These data come from a study of CD8 T cells in Susac syndrome. Study overall: Intravenous immunoglobulin alone or corticosteroids were being given to patients with Susac syndrome at blood draw, unless they were therapy-naive. Findings and limits, study-wide: TEMRA cells and active patients showed peak Susac CD8+ clonal expansion.

Reverse transcription of 0.5 to 1 ug RNA was performed with random hexamers. TCRdb analysed the immunoSEQ multiplex PCR reads with MiXCR anew, one entry per CDR3 protein. This sample has 92,000 or so distinct CDR3 sequences, with about 95% found just once. This chain links TRBV9 with TRBJ2-5; D is perhaps TRBD1 or TRBD2 (6 bases each). This receptor was taken from a human donor with Susac syndrome. Material for sequencing was CD8+ T cells from PBMCs. In nucleotides, the CDR3 is TGTGCCAGCAGCGAGGAGGGGGTAGCAGAGACCCAGTACTTC. Protein sequence: CASSEEGVAETQYF. Drawing the rest from reference TRBV9 and TRBJ2-5, the complete variable domain is DSGVTQTPKHLITATGQRVTLRCSPRSGDLSVYWYQQSLDQGLQFLIQYYNGEERAKGNILERFSAQQFPDLHSELNLSSLELGDSALYFCASSEEGVAETQYFGPGTRLLVL.